This entry lists 27 T cell receptor beta chains sequenced from one sample in a study of blood T cell repertoires in COVID-19. The data were produced by immunoSEQ multiplex PCR, yet TCRdb's version contains in-frame clones alone and is incomplete. The repertoire holds about 140,000 clones, around 80% seen once, with around 10% in the top ten. Material: peripheral blood. The origin of the receptors is an elderly woman in a cohort sampled during active or convalescent COVID-19.

J is TRBJ1-2 and V is TRBV6-6; D might be TRBD1 (5 bases). Trimming took 5 bases from V and 0 from J, leaving 13 bases between them. This CDR3 is 15 amino acids long. Germline-derived CDR1 and CDR2 are MNHNY and SVGAGI (reference sequence). CDR3 in amino acids: CASSLLTVTNYGYTF. CDR3 nucleotides: TGTGCCAGCAGTCTCCTGACAGTTACTAACTATGGCTACACCTTC.

The rearrangement joins TRBV11-2 to TRBJ2-5; 16 bases are shared with TRBD2. V shed 3 bases and J 2 bases; nucleotides not matched to a gene: 6. This CDR3 region has 18 residues. Germline V gene lookup returns CDR1 SGHAT and CDR2 FQNNGV. The CDR3 loop is CASSLGTSGGVIQETQYF. The CDR3 region has the DNA TGTGCCAGCAGCTTGGGGACTAGCGGGGGGGTGATACAAGAGACCCAGTACTTC.

This chain uses TRBV6-2 or TRBV6-3 with TRBJ2-7, with 12 bases that match TRBD1. Losses at the gene ends were 4 bases for V and 2 bases for J; bases not matched to a gene: 3. Germline V gene lookup returns CDR1 MNHEY and CDR2 SVGEGT. CDR3 length: 15 amino acids. CDR3 residues: CASSSGTGGTYEQYV. The CDR3 DNA reads TGTGCCAGCAGTTCCGGGACAGGGGGCACCTACGAGCAGTACGTC.

V gene TRBV3-1 (or the pseudogene TRBV3-2) combines with J gene TRBJ1-6; D gene uncertain. Germline V gives CDR1 LGHDT, CDR2 YNNKEL (reference sequence). The CDR3 totals 14 residues. Trimming stripped 3 bases from V and 6 bases from J, with 9 bases between. CDR3 nucleotide sequence: TGTGCCAGCAGCCATCGGCAGGTTAATTCACCCCTCCACTTT. This sequence encodes CASSHRQVNSPLHF.

This chain links TRBV18 with TRBJ1-1; no clear D gene. This CDR3 has 13 residues. Trimming cost V 6 bases and J 5 bases, with 13 bases left between them. Germline CDR1 and CDR2: KGHSH and LQKENI. This CDR3 is CASSHHEGTEAFF. In nucleotides, the CDR3 is TGTGCCAGCTCTCACCACGAGGGTACTGAAGCTTTCTTT.

The CDR3 DNA sequence: TGTGCCAGCCGTCGCTCAGGGTCGGGCACTGAAGCTTTCTTT. Translating it yields CASRRSGSGTEAFF. V usage is TRBV6-5 and J usage is TRBJ1-1; a weak D match, TRBD1 (5 bases). With 8 bases removed from V and 4 bases from J, the gap between germline ends came to 17 bases. CDR1 is MNHEY, CDR2 SVGAGI, per germline. This CDR3 contains 14 residues.

The chain uses TRBV30 and TRBJ2-2, with D possibly being TRBD2 (6 bases). Trimming took 0 bases from V and 8 from J, leaving 10 bases between them. This CDR3 contains 13 residues. CDR1 is GTSNPN, CDR2 SVGIG, per germline (reference sequence). The CDR3 loop is CAWSVGGYGELFF. CDR3 nucleotides: TGTGCCTGGAGTGTGGGAGGTTATGGGGAGCTGTTTTTT. Together with reference TRBV30 and TRBJ2-2, the CDR3 gives the full variable domain: SQTIHQWPATLVQPVGSPLSLECTVEGTSNPNLYWYRQAAGRGLQLLFYSVGIGQISSEVPQNLSASRPQDRQFILSSKKLLLSDSGFYLCAWSVGGYGELFFGEGSRLTVL.

The chain recombines TRBV7-2 with TRBJ2-1, with D maybe TRBD1 (5 bases). V shed 6 bases and J shed 6 bases, with 21 bases lying between them. This CDR3 contains 16 residues. From germline, CDR1 is SGHTA and CDR2 FQGNSA. The CDR3 DNA reads as TGTGCCAGCAGTATTAGTGGCTCCCCAGGGTCCAATGAGCAGTTCTTC. As protein: CASSISGSPGSNEQFF.

The chain recombines TRBV19 with TRBJ1-1; D might be TRBD1 (6 bases). Trimming pared 5 bases from V and 5 bases from J, leaving 18 bases between. Germline-derived CDR1 and CDR2 are LNHDA and SQIVND (reference sequence). The length of the CDR3 is 15 residues. For the CDR3, the DNA is TGTGCCAGTAGTTCAAACAGGGCTCCTGGAACTGAAGCTTTCTTT. Encoded protein: CASSSNRAPGTEAFF.

This chain uses TRBV18 with TRBJ2-3, with TRBD2 identical over 13 bases. Germline V CDR1 and CDR2: KGHSH, LQKENI. Trimming cost V 3 bases and J 0 bases; bases outside gene matches: 0. The CDR3 extends over 16 amino acids. This CDR3 is CASSPGLAGSTDTQYF. In nucleotides, the CDR3 is TGTGCCAGCTCACCGGGACTAGCGGGAAGCACAGATACGCAGTATTTT.

V usage is TRBV3-1 (or the pseudogene TRBV3-2) and J usage is TRBJ1-5; no reliable D call. The germline V and J ends were trimmed by 4 bases and 4 bases, with 11 bases remaining between them. The CDR3 contains 14 residues. Germline V CDR1 and CDR2: LGHDT, YNNKEL (reference sequence). The CDR3 loop reads CASSPGSSNQPQHF. DNA for the CDR3: TGTGCCAGCAGCCCCGGGTCATCGAATCAGCCCCAGCATTTT.

The V gene is TRBV6-5, the J gene TRBJ1-1; D call uncertain. Trimming cost V 0 bases and J 1 base, with 6 bases left between them. The CDR3 has 14 residues. CDR1 MNHEY and CDR2 SVGAGI come from the germline V gene. Here the CDR3 reads CASSYSRENTEAFF. CDR3 nucleotides: TGTGCCAGCAGTTACTCTCGGGAGAACACTGAAGCTTTCTTT.

The chain joins TRBV9 to TRBJ1-2, with TRBD1 identical over 8 bases. This CDR3 has 14 residues. Germline CDR1 reads SGDLS; CDR2 reads YYNGEE. The V gene end was trimmed by 4 bases and the J gene end by 2 bases; junction bases not matched to a gene: 4. CDR3 amino acids: CASSQGAGNYGYTF. CDR3 nucleotides: TGTGCCAGCAGCCAGGGGGCAGGGAACTATGGCTACACCTTC.

The V call is TRBV4-1, the J call TRBJ1-2, with 7 bases that match TRBD1. Germline V gene sequence: CDR1 MGHRA, CDR2 YSYEKL. Trimming removed 1 base from V and 4 bases from J; junction bases left unmatched: 6. The CDR3 totals 15 residues. CDR3 nucleotide sequence: TGCGCCAGCAGCCAAGGTCCCGGGACAGCCTATGGCTACACCTTC. This gives the protein CASSQGPGTAYGYTF.

The chain links TRBV19 to TRBJ1-1; TRBD1 matches 8 bases. This CDR3 has 15 amino acids. J was trimmed by 4 bases and V by 5 bases; bases with no gene match: 9. Germline-derived CDR1 and CDR2 are LNHDA and SQIVND (reference sequence). The CDR3 loop is CASSLAGGVGTEAFF. The CDR3, as DNA: TGTGCCAGTAGTCTCGCAGGGGGCGTGGGCACTGAAGCTTTCTTT.

The chain uses TRBV29-1 and TRBJ1-3; D ambiguous. V lost 4 bases and J lost 0, with 16 bases in between. Looked up from germline, CDR1 is SQVTM and CDR2 is ANQGSEA. The CDR3 spans 16 residues. The CDR3: CSVGLSAKDSGNTIYF. Written as DNA, the CDR3 is TGCAGCGTTGGTTTGTCAGCGAAAGACTCTGGAAACACCATATATTTT.

The genes are TRBV27 and TRBJ1-1; TRBD1 might be the D (6 bases). Germline V gene sequence: CDR1 MNHEY, CDR2 SMNVEV (reference sequence). Between the trimmed V and J ends, which lost 5 bases and 4 bases, there was a span of 14 bases. This CDR3 region has 14 residues. This chain's CDR3 is CASSKQGPPTEAFF. Here the CDR3 DNA reads TGTGCCAGCAGTAAACAGGGCCCCCCCACTGAAGCTTTCTTT.

The chain has TRBV19 and TRBJ2-2, with D perhaps TRBD1 (6 bases). The CDR3 runs to 15 residues. With 2 bases removed from V and 5 bases from J, the gap between germline ends came to 12 bases. CDR1 and CDR2 (germline): LNHDA, SQIVND (reference sequence). The CDR3 region has the DNA TGTGCCAGTAGTATAAGTCAGGGGTATACCGGGGAGCTGTTTTTT. Protein sequence: CASSISQGYTGELFF.

The J gene is TRBJ1-5, the V gene TRBV7-2, with 9 bases lining up with TRBD1. Germline V lookup: CDR1 SGHTA, CDR2 FQGNSA. CDR3 length: 16 amino acids. V lost 1 base to trimming and J lost 2 bases; unmatched junction nucleotides: 3. CDR3 sequence (DNA): TGTGCCAGCAGCTTAGTGGGGACAGGGCGCAATCAGCCCCAGCATTTT. Protein sequence: CASSLVGTGRNQPQHF. Combining the CDR3 with reference TRBV7-2 and TRBJ1-5 gives the whole variable domain GAGVSQSPSNKVTEKGKDVELRCDPISGHTALYWYRQSLGQGLEFLIYFQGNSAPDKSGLPSDRFSAERTGGSVSTLTIQRTQQEDSAVYLCASSLVGTGRNQPQHFGDGTRLSIL.

The chain is built from TRBV29-1 and TRBJ1-1, with a tentative D call TRBD1 (5 bases). Germline values: CDR1 SQVTM, CDR2 ANQGSEA. V shed 4 bases and J shed 1 base, with 10 bases lying between them. The CDR3 has 13 residues. CDR3 coding DNA: TGCAGCGTTGTAGGGGCCCCGAACACTGAAGCTTTCTTT. It encodes CSVVGAPNTEAFF.

The chain combines TRBV7-2 with TRBJ2-7; TRBD2 matches at 7 bases. The germline CDR1 and CDR2 sequences are SGHTA and FQGNSA. Trimming cost V 6 bases and J 2 bases; bases outside gene matches: 4. This CDR3 region has 13 residues. The chain's CDR3 is CASSRGETYEQYV. The CDR3 nucleotides are TGTGCCAGCAGTCGGGGGGAAACCTACGAGCAGTACGTC.

The chain joins TRBV15 to TRBJ1-6; no definite D call. CDR1 and CDR2 (germline): LNHNV, YYDKDF (reference sequence). Trimming shortened V by 1 base and J by 9 bases, and 10 bases separated the two germline ends. The CDR3 totals 14 residues. The CDR3: CATSRGGFGSPLHF. The CDR3 nucleotides read TGTGCCACCAGCAGAGGAGGGTTTGGTTCACCCCTCCACTTT.

The CDR3 sequence is CASSVQGHTEAFF. The CDR3 region has the DNA TGTGCCAGCAGTGTGCAGGGGCACACTGAAGCTTTCTTT. The rearrangement links TRBV2 to TRBJ1-1; D possibly corresponds to TRBD1 (6 bases). Germline lookup yields CDR1 SNHLY and CDR2 FYNNEI. V was shortened by 4 bases and J by 3 bases, with 9 bases between the two germline ends. This CDR3 comprises 13 residues.

The rearrangement uses TRBV28 and TRBJ1-3, with TRBD1 matching over 8 bases. Trimming at V came to 6 bases and at J to 2 bases, leaving 3 bases not matched to a gene. The CDR3 totals 14 residues. Germline CDR1 is MDHEN and CDR2 is SYDVKM. This CDR3 reads CASSRTGTGNTIYF. The CDR3 nucleotides are TGTGCCAGCAGCAGGACAGGGACTGGAAACACCATATATTTT.

The chain employs TRBV2 and TRBJ1-2; D call uncertain. The ends were cut back, 1 base at V and 4 bases at J, with 7 bases in the middle. The CDR3 loop spans 13 amino acids. From germline, CDR1 is SNHLY and CDR2 FYNNEI. This CDR3 reads CASSEGGGYGYTF. CDR3 sequence (DNA): TGTGCCAGCAGTGAAGGGGGAGGCTATGGCTACACCTTC.

V gene TRBV7-9 combines with J gene TRBJ2-1; 10 bases align to TRBD2. The CDR3 consists of 16 residues. The ends lost 1 base at V and 3 bases at J; junction bases unmatched: 3. CDR1 and CDR2 from the germline V gene are SEHNR and FQNEAQ (reference sequence). CDR3 residues: CASSLEAGGRYNEQFF. CDR3 coding DNA: TGTGCCAGCAGCTTAGAAGCGGGGGGGCGCTACAATGAGCAGTTCTTC.

The chain links TRBV2 to TRBJ2-2, with D unresolved. The CDR3 consists of 14 residues. Germline V gene sequence: CDR1 SNHLY, CDR2 FYNNEI. V was clipped by 6 bases and J by 0 bases, with 8 bases between them. CDR3 residues: CASRRQPNTGELFF. CDR3 DNA: TGTGCCAGCAGGCGGCAGCCGAACACCGGGGAGCTGTTTTTT.